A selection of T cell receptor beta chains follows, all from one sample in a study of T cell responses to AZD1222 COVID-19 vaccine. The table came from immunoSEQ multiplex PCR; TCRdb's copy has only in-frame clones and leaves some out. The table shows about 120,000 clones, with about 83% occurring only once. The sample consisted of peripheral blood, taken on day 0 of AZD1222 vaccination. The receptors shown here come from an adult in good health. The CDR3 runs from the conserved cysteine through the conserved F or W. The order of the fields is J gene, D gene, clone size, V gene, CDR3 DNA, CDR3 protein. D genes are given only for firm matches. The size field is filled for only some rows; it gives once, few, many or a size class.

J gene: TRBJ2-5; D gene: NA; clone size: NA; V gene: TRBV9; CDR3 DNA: TGTGCCAGCAACCAGGCGGATCAGTACCAAGAGACCCAGTACTTC; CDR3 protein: CASNQADQYQETQYF
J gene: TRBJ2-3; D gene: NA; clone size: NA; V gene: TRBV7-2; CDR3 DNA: TGTGCCAGCAGCTCAATTGCCACCGCAGATACGCAGTATTTT; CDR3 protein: CASSSIATADTQYF
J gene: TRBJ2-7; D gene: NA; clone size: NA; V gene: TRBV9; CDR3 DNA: TGTGCCAGCAGCGTAGGGCTAGCAAACGAGCAGTACTTC; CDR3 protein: CASSVGLANEQYF
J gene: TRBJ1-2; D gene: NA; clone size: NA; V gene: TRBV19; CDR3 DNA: TGTGCCAGTAGTATTGTCGCGCAAGGGTTCAATGGCTACACCTTC; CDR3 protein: CASSIVAQGFNGYTF
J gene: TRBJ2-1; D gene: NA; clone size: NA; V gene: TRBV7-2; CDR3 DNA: TGTGCCAGCACCGGGATGCGTTACAATGAGCAGTTCTTC; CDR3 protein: CASTGMRYNEQFF
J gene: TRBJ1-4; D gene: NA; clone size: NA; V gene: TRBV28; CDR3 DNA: TGTGCCAGCAGGGAACAGGGCCAGGCGCGCGAAAAACTGTTTTTT; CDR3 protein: CASREQGQAREKLFF
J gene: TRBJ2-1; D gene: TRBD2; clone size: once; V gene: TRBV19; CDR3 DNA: TGTGCCAGTAGTGATAGGGTGGCGGGAGGGCCCAATGAGCAGTTCTTC; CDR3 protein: CASSDRVAGGPNEQFF
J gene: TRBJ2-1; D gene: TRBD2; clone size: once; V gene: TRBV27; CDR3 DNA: TGTGCCAGCAGTTTAGTCATCAGCGGGAGGGGAAATGAGCAGTTCTTC; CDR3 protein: CASSLVISGRGNEQFF
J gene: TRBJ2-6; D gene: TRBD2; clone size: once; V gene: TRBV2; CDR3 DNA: TGTGCCACCTCGCCGGGGGGTGGCTCTGGGGCCAACGTCCTGACTTTC; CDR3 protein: CATSPGGGSGANVLTF
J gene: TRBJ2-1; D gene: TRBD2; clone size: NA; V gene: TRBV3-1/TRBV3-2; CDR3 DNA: TGTGCCAGCAGTCGTACTATCCTAGCGGGAGTAAATGAGCAGTTCTTC; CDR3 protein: CASSRTILAGVNEQFF
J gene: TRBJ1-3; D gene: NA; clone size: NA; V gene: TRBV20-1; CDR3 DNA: TGCAGTGCGAGTACAGGGTCTGGAAACACCATATATTTT; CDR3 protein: CSASTGSGNTIYF
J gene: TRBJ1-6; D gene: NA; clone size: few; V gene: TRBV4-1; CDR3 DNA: TGCGCCAGCAGCCAAGGAAGCGGTCGTAGGAGTTCACCCCTCCACTTT; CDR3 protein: CASSQGSGRRSSPLHF
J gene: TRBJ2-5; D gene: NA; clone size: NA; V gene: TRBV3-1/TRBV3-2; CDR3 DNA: TGTGCCAGCAGCCAAGTCAACGGGATGAGGGTAGAGACCCAGTACTTC; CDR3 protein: CASSQVNGMRVETQYF
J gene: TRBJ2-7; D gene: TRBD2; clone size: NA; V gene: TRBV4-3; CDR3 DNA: TGCGCCAGCAGCTCCGGACTAGCGTCAACCTACGAGCAGTACTTC; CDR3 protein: CASSSGLASTYEQYF
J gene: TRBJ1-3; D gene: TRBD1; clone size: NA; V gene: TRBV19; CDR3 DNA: TGTGCCAGTAGTGGACAGGGGGCAAGTGGAAACACCATATATTTT; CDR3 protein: CASSGQGASGNTIYF
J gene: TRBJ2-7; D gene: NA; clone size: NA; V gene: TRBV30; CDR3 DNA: TGTGCCTGGAGTTATAAAGGGGCATCCTACGAGCAGTACTTC; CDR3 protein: CAWSYKGASYEQYF
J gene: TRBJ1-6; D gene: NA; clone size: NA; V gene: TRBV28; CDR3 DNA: TGTGCCAGCAGAACCGGGGGTCTTAATTCACCCCTCCACTTT; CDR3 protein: CASRTGGLNSPLHF
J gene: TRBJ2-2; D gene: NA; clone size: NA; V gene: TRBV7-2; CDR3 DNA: TGTGCCAGCAGCTTAGTCGGCCTTTCGAACACCGGGGAGCTGTTTTTT; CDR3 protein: CASSLVGLSNTGELFF
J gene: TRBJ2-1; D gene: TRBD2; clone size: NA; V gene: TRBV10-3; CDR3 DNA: TGTGCCATCAGTGAAGAGCGGGGGGTTAGCTCCTACAATGAGCAGTTCTTC; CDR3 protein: CAISEERGVSSYNEQFF
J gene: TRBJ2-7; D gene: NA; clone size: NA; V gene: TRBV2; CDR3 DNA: TGTGCCAGCAGCGATGGGTTTAGCTACGAGCAGTACTTC; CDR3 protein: CASSDGFSYEQYF
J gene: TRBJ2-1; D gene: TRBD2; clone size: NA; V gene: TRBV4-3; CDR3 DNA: TGCGCCAGCAGCCAAATAGCGGGAGGGGGAAATGAGCAGTTCTTC; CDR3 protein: CASSQIAGGGNEQFF
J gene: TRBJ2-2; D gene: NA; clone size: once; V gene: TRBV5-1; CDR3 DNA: TGCGCCAGCACCAGGGCGTTCGACACCGGGGAGCTGTTTTTT; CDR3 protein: CASTRAFDTGELFF
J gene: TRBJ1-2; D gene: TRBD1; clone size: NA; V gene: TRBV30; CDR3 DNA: TGTGCCTTACCGGGACAGGGGGCTCTTAGTGGCTACACCTTC; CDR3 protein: CALPGQGALSGYTF
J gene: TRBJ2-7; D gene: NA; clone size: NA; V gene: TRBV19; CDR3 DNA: TGTGCCAGTAGTGCCCGAATGGGGACCGCGGTTTACGAGCAGTACTTC; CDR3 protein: CASSARMGTAVYEQYF
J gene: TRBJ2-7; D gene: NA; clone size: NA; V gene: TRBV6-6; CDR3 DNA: TGTGCCAGCAGTTTGACAATGGGGACGAGCTACGAGCAGTACTTC; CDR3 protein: CASSLTMGTSYEQYF
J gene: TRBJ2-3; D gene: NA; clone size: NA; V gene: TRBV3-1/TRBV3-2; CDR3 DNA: TGTGCCAGCAGCCAGAGTGGGAAGGAGCAGTATTTT; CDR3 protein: CASSQSGKEQYF
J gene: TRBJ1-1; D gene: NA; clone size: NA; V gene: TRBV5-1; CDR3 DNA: TGCGCCAGCACTTTGGACATGAACACTGAAGCTTTCTTT; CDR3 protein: CASTLDMNTEAFF
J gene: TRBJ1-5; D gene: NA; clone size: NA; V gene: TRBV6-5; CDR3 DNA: TGTGCCGGGGGGACCGGACAGCCCCAGCATTTT; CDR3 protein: CAGGTGQPQHF
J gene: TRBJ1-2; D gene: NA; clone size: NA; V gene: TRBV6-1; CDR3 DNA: TGTGCCAGCAGTGAGCGTACCAATGGAGGCTACACCTTC; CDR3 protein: CASSERTNGGYTF
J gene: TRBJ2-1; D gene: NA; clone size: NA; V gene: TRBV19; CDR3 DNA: TGTGCCAGTAGTATAGGGGGCCAGGGGTACAATGAGCAGTTCTTC; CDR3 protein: CASSIGGQGYNEQFF
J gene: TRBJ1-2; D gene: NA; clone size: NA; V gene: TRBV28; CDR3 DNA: TGTGCCAGCAGTTCGGTGGGACATAACTATGGCTACACCTTC; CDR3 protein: CASSSVGHNYGYTF
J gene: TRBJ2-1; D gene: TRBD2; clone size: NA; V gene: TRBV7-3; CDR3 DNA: TGTGCCAGCAGGAAGAAAGGGACTAGCGGGAGCTTCGATGGGAATGAGCAGTTCTTC; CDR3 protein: CASRKKGTSGSFDGNEQFF
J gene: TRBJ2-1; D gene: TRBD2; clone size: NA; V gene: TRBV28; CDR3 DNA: TGTGCCAGCAGTTTAGCTAGCGGGGGCCGGGAGCAGTTCTTC; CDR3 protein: CASSLASGGREQFF
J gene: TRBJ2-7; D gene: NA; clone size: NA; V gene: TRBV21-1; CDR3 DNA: TGTGCCAGCAGCAAAAACAGGGACGAGCAGTACTTC; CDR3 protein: CASSKNRDEQYF
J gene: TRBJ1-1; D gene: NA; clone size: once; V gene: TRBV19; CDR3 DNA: TGTGCCAGTAGTCCCGATGGGATTATGAACACTGAAGCTTTCTTT; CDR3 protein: CASSPDGIMNTEAFF
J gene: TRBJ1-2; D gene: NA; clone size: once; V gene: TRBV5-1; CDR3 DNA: TGCGCCAGCAGCTTGGCGGCAGCGACTGGCCATGGCTACACCTTC; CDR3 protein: CASSLAAATGHGYTF
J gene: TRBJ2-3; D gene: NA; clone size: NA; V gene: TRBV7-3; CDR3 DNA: TGTGCCAGCAGCTCCCCTTCTGGGGCTACGCAGTATTTT; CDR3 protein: CASSSPSGATQYF